The 10 T cell receptor beta chains listed next were all sequenced from one sample in a study of T-cell memory formation after mild COVID-19. TCRdb fed the 5' RACE reads into MiXCR, producing one record per CDR3 protein. The profile shows about 290,000 distinct CDR3 sequences, about 15% of them singletons. The sequencing sample was made of PBMCs or a T cell subset sorted from them (not recorded which). These receptors were taken from a man younger than 35 who had mild COVID-19 (a few samples of this study predate the infection). Cell type and time point are not known.

This clonotype has ten or more counts. The chain joins TRBV12-3 or TRBV12-4 to TRBJ2-7, with D tentatively TRBD1 (6 bases). This CDR3 spans 14 amino acids. The V gene lost 6 bases and the J gene lost 6 bases, with 18 bases spanning the gap. CDR3: CASSIQGSEREQYF. The CDR3 DNA reads TGTGCCAGCAGCATACAGGGATCTGAGCGCGAGCAGTACTTC.

In its sample, this clonotype was seen a few times. The rearrangement uses TRBV4-1 and TRBJ1-1; 7 bases agree with TRBD1. Germline V gives CDR1 MGHRA, CDR2 YSYEKL. The J segment lost 0 bases and the V segment lost 1 base, leaving 8 bases of the junction unmatched. The CDR3 runs to 17 residues. This chain's CDR3 is CASSQAGDRPLNTEAFF. CDR3 nucleotide sequence: TGCGCCAGCAGCCAAGCCGGGGACAGACCCTTGAACACTGAAGCTTTCTTT.

The rearrangement joins TRBV5-1 to TRBJ1-3, with D uncertain. Trimming stripped 5 bases from V and 0 bases from J, with 9 bases between. The length of the CDR3 is 14 residues. Germline V gene lookup returns CDR1 SGHRS and CDR2 YFSETQ. The CDR3 region has the DNA TGCGCCAGCAGTTCCGACACCTCTGGAAACACCATATATTTT. Its translation is CASSSDTSGNTIYF.

V and J are TRBV19 and TRBJ1-3, with 7 bases that match TRBD1. The germline V gene has CDR1 LNHDA and CDR2 SQIVND (reference sequence). The CDR3 extends over 15 amino acids. Trimming removed 5 bases from V and 1 base from J; junction bases left unmatched: 5. CDR3 residues: CASSLPGQSGNTIYF. The CDR3, as DNA: TGTGCCAGTAGTTTACCGGGACAGTCTGGAAACACCATATATTTT.

This clonotype came up a few times. The chain links TRBV29-1 to TRBJ1-1, with D maybe TRBD1 (5 bases). V was trimmed by 3 bases and J by 5 bases, leaving 13 bases between them. Germline V gene sequence: CDR1 SQVTM, CDR2 ANQGSEA. The CDR3 has 13 residues. The chain's CDR3 is CSVESQGGTEAFF. The CDR3 coding sequence is TGCAGCGTTGAGAGTCAGGGAGGGACTGAAGCTTTCTTT.

The table lists this clonotype with a few counts. The chain is built from TRBV20-1 and TRBJ1-1; no reliable D call. Germline V gives CDR1 DFQATT, CDR2 SNEGSKA (reference sequence). There are 14 residues in the CDR3. The DNA of the CDR3 is TGCAGCGCCCCCCGGTTTGGGCTGGGCACTGAAGCTTTCTTT. This translates into CSAPRFGLGTEAFF.

There are many counts of this clonotype. V usage is TRBV20-1 and J usage is TRBJ1-4; D gene unclear. CDR3 length: 13 residues. The germline gives CDR1 DFQATT, CDR2 SNEGSKA (reference sequence). Trimming left V 1 base short and J 3 bases short, with 6 bases between. The CDR3 sequence: CSARGGPNEKLFF. The CDR3 DNA follows: TGCAGTGCTAGAGGCGGACCTAATGAAAAACTGTTTTTT.

The chain combines TRBV4-3 with TRBJ2-4; D is perhaps TRBD1 (6 bases). Germline CDR1 is LGHNA and CDR2 is YSLEER. Deletions cut 3 bases from V and 6 bases from J, with 18 bases between. The length of the CDR3 is 16 residues. DNA for the CDR3: TGCGCCAGCAGCCACCCTCTCCGGACAGTGGGAAACATTCAGTACTTC. It specifies CASSHPLRTVGNIQYF.

This clonotype was seen ten or more times. The V call is TRBV12-3 or TRBV12-4, the J call TRBJ2-3; 12 nucleotides match TRBD2. Trimming at V came to 7 bases and at J to 2 bases, leaving 10 bases not matched to a gene. This CDR3 is built from 17 residues. CDR3 in amino acids: CASTRLAGVHLTDTQYF. As DNA, the CDR3 is TGTGCCAGCACCCGACTAGCGGGGGTCCATCTCACAGATACGCAGTATTTT.

Written as DNA, the CDR3 is TGCGCCAGCAGCATCCCACGGGGGACTTTCTATGGCTACACCTTC. Translated: CASSIPRGTFYGYTF. The V call is TRBV4-1, the J call TRBJ1-2; TRBD1 might be the D (5 bases). Germline V gene sequence: CDR1 MGHRA, CDR2 YSYEKL. The CDR3 runs 15 residues. Trimming pared 5 bases from V and 4 bases from J, leaving 17 bases between.